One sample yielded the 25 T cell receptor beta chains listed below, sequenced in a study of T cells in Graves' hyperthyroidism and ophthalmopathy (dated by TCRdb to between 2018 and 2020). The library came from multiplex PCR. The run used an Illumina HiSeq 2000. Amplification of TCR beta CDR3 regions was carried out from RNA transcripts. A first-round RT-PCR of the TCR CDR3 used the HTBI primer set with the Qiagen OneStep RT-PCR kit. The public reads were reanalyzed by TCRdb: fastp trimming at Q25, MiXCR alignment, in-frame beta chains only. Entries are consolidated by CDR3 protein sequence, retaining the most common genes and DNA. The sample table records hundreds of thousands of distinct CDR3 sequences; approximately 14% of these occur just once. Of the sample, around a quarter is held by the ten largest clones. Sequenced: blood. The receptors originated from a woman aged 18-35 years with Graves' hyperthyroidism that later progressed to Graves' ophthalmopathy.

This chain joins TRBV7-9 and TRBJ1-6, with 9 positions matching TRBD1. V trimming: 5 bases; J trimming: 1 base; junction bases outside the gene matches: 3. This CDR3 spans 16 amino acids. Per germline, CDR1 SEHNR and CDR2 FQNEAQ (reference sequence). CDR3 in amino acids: CASSDGQGSYNSPLHF. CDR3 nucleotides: TGTGCCAGCAGCGATGGACAGGGGTCCTATAATTCACCCCTCCACTTT. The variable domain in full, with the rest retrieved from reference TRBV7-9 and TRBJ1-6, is DTGVSQNPRHKITKRGQNVTFRCDPISEHNRLYWYRQTLGQGPEFLTYFQNEAQLEKSRLLSDRFSAERPKGSFSTLEIQRTEQGDSAMYLCASSDGQGSYNSPLHFGNGTRLTVT.

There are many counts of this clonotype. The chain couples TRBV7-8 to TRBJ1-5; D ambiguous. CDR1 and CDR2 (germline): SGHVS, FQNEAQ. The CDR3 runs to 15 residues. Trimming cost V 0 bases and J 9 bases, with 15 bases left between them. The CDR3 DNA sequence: TGTGCCAGCAGCTTAGCGCGAACGGGCCCGGGGCCCCAGCATTTT. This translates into CASSLARTGPGPQHF.

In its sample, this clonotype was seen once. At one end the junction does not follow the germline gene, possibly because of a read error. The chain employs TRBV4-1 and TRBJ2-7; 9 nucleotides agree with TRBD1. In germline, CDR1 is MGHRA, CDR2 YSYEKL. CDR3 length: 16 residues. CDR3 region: CASSQGAGQGIYEQHF. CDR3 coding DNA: TGCGCCAGCAGCCAAGGGGCTGGACAGGGGATCTACGAGCAGCACTTC.

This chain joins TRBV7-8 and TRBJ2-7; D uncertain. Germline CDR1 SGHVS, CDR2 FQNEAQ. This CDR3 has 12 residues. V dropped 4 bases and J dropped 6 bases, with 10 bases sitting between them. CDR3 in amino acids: CASSSRGTEQYF. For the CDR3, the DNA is TGTGCCAGCAGCTCACGAGGTACCGAGCAGTACTTC.

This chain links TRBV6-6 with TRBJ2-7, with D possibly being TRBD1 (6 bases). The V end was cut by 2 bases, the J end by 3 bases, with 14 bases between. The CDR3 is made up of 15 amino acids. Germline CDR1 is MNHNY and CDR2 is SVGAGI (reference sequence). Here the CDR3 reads CASSYGAGELYEQYF. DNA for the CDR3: TGTGCCAGCAGTTACGGGGCAGGGGAACTCTACGAGCAGTACTTC.

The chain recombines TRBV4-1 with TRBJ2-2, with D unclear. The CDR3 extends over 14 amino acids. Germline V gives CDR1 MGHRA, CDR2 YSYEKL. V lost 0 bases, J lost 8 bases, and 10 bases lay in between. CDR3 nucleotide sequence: TGCGCCAGCAGCCAAGATACCAACGTGGGGGAGCTGTTTTTT. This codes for CASSQDTNVGELFF.

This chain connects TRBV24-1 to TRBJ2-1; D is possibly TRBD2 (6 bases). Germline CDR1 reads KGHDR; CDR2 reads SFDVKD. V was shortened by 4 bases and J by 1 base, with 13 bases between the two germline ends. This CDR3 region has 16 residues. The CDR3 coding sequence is TGTGCCACCAGTGAGGGGGGAGCGGCATCCTACAATGAGCAGTTCTTC. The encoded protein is CATSEGGAASYNEQFF.

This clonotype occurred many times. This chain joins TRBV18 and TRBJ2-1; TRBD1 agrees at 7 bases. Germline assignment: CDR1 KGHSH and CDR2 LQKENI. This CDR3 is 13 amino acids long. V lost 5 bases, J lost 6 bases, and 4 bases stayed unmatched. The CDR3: CASSTGDSNEQFF. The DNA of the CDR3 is TGTGCCAGCTCAACCGGGGACAGCAATGAGCAGTTCTTC.

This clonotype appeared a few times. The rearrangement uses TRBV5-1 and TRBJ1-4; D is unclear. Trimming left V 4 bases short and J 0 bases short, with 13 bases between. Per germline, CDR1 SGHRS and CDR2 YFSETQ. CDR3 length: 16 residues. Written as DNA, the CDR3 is TGCGCCAGCAGCCAAGGACGGGGAGCAACTAATGAAAAACTGTTTTTT. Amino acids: CASSQGRGATNEKLFF.

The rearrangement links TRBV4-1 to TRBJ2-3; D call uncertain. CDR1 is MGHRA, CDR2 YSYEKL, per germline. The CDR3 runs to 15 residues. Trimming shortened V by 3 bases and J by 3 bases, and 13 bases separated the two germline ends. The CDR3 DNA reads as TGCGCCAGCAGCCATGGCCAGACCGAGACAGATACGCAGTATTTT. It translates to CASSHGQTETDTQYF.

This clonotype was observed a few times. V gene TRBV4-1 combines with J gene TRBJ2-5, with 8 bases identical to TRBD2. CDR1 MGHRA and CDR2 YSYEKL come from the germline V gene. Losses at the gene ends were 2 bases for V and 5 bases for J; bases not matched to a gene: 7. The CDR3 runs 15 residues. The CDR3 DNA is TGCGCCAGCAGCCAACCTAGACTAGCGAGGGAGACCCAGTACTTC. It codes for CASSQPRLARETQYF.

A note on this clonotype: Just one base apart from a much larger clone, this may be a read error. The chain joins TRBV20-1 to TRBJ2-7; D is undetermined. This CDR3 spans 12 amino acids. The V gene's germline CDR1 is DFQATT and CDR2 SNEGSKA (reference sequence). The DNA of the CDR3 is TGCAGTGCTAGAGATTGGACCTACGAGCGGTACTTC. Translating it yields CSARDWTYERYF.

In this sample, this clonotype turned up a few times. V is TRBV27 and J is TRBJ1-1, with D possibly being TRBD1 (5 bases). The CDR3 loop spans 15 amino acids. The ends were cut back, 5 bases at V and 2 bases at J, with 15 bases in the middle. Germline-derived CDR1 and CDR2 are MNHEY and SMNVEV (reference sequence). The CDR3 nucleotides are TGTGCCAGCAGTACCCGGGACCCAGTTAACACTGAAGCTTTCTTT. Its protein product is CASSTRDPVNTEAFF.

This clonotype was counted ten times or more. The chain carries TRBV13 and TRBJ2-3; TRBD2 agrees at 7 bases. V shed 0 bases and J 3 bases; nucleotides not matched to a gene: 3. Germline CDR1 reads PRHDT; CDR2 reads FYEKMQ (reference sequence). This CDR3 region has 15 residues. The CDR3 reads CASSLGGGRTDTQYF. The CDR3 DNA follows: TGTGCCAGCAGCTTAGGGGGAGGGCGAACAGATACGCAGTATTTT.

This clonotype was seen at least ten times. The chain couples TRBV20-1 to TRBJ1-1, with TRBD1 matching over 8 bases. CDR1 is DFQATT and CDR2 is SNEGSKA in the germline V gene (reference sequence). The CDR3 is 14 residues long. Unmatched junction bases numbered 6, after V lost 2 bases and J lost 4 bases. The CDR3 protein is CSARPRGRRTEAFF. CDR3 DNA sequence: TGCAGTGCTAGACCCAGGGGGCGACGCACTGAAGCTTTCTTT.

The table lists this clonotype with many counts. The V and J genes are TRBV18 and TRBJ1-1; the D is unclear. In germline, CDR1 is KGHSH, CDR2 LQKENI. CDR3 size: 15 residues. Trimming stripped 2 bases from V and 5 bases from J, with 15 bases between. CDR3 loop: CASSPTRNGETEAFF. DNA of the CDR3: TGTGCCAGCTCACCAACGAGGAATGGGGAAACTGAAGCTTTCTTT. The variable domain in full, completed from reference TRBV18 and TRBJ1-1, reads NAGVMQNPRHLVRRRGQEARLRCSPMKGHSHVYWYRQLPEEGLKFMVYLQKENIIDESGMPKERFSAEFPKEGPSILRIQQVVRGDSAAYFCASSPTRNGETEAFFGQGTRLTVV.

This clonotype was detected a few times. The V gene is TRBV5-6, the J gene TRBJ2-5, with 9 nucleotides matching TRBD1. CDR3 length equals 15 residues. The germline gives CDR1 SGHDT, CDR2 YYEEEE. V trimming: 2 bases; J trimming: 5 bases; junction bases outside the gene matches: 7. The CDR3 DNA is TGTGCCAGCAGCTTCTTACAGGGGGCGGGGGAGACCCAGTACTTC. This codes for CASSFLQGAGETQYF.

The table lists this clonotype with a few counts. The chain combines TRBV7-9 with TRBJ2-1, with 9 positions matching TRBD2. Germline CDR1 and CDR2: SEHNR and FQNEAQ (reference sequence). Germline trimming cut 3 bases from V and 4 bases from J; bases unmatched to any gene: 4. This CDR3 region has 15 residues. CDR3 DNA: TGTGCCAGCAGCTTCAGACTAGCGGATTACAATGAGCAGTTCTTC. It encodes CASSFRLADYNEQFF.

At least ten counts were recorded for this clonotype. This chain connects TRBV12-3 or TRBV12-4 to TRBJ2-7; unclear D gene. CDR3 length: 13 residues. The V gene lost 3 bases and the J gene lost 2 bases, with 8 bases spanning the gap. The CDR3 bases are TGTGCCAGCAGTTTCAGCGCGACCTACGAGCAGTACTTC. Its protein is CASSFSATYEQYF.

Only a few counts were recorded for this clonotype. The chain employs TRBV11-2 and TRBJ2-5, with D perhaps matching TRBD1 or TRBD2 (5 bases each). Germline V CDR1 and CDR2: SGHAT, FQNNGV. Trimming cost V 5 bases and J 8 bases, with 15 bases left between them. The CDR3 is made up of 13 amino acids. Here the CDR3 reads CASSPGQRGTQYF. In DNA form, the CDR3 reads TGTGCCAGCAGCCCAGGGCAACGGGGAACCCAGTACTTC.

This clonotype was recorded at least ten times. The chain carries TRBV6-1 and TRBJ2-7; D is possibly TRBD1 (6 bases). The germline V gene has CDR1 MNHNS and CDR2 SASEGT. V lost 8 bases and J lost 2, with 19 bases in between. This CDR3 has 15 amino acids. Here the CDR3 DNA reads TGTGCCAGCCGTCCTGGGGGCGGGCCCACCTACGAGCAGTACTTC. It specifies CASRPGGGPTYEQYF.

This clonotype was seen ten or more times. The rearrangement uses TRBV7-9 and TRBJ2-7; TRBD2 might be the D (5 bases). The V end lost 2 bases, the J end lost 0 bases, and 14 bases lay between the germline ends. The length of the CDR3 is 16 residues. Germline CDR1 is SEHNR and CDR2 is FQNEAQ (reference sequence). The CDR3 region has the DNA TGTGCCAGCAGCTTATTTAGGGCGGGCAGCTCCTACGAGCAGTACTTC. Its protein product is CASSLFRAGSSYEQYF.

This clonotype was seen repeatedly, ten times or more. This CDR3 is CASSPGLADIYNEQFF. CDR3 nucleotide sequence: TGTGCCAGCAGCCCAGGACTAGCGGATATCTACAATGAGCAGTTCTTC. The chain combines TRBV7-9 with TRBJ2-1; 10 bases are a match to TRBD2. The CDR3 consists of 16 residues. Germline V gives CDR1 SEHNR, CDR2 FQNEAQ (reference sequence). V lost 5 bases, J lost 3 bases, and 7 bases stayed unmatched.

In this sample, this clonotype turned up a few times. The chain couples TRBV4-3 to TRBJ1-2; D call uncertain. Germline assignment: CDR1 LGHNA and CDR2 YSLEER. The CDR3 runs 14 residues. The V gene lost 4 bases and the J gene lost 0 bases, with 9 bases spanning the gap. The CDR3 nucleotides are TGCGCCAGCAGCCTACTTGGAGCTAACTATGGCTACACCTTC. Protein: CASSLLGANYGYTF.

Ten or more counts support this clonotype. CDR3 sequence: CASSPSVSNTGELFF. The CDR3 nucleotides are TGTGCCAGCAGTCCTAGCGTTTCGAACACCGGGGAGCTGTTTTTT. This chain uses TRBV12-3 or TRBV12-4 with TRBJ2-2, with TRBD2 as a possible D gene (6 bases). V gave up 5 bases and J gave up 0 bases, with 10 bases separating them. This CDR3 comprises 15 residues.